A single sample is the source of the 27 T cell receptor beta chains below, sequenced in a study of cytomegalovirus exposure and HLA in healthy donors. The study ran its PCR with 60 Vbeta and 13 Jbeta primers. Assay: immunoSEQ multiplex PCR; the TCRdb copy retains only in-frame clones and omits some. The table records 190,000 or so clones, 80% to 85% of them present only once. The material sequenced was PBMCs. These TCRs come from a woman aged 50 to 65 in good health and CMV-seropositive.

J is TRBJ2-7 and V is TRBV2; 11 positions agree with TRBD1. Germline CDR1 SNHLY, CDR2 FYNNEI. V lost 8 bases and J lost 4; bases outside the gene matches: 10. CDR3 length equals 15 residues. CDR3 bases: TGTGCCAGCCACGTCTTAGGGACAGGGGGTTACGAGCAGTACTTC. It encodes CASHVLGTGGYEQYF.

V and J are TRBV18 and TRBJ1-2; D uncertain. The CDR3 spans 14 residues. The germline V gene has CDR1 KGHSH and CDR2 LQKENI. The V and J ends lost 6 bases and 8 bases respectively, with 19 bases between them. CDR3: CASSPAGMVLGYTF. DNA for the CDR3: TGTGCCAGCTCCCCGGCAGGCATGGTGCTGGGCTACACCTTC.

Only one count was recorded for this clone. V and J are TRBV13 and TRBJ2-5, with 7 bases matching TRBD2. After removal of 5 bases from V and 5 bases from J, the junction contained 11 bases not matched to a gene. Germline V gene lookup returns CDR1 PRHDT and CDR2 FYEKMQ (reference sequence). The CDR3 length is 15 residues. CDR3 nucleotide sequence: TGTGCCAGCAGCCCTAGAAGGGACTACGGTGAGACCCAGTACTTC. It specifies CASSPRRDYGETQYF.

The chain employs TRBV5-8 and TRBJ1-3, with 7 bases identical to TRBD1. V lost 2 bases, J lost 0 bases, and 2 bases stayed unmatched. Germline assignment: CDR1 SGHTS and CDR2 YDEGEE. The CDR3 extends over 15 amino acids. The CDR3 region is CASSLGQASGNTIYF. As DNA, the CDR3 is TGTGCCAGCAGCTTAGGACAGGCCTCTGGAAACACCATATATTTT.

This chain links TRBV6-6 with TRBJ2-3; maybe TRBD1 (5 bases). The CDR3 is 13 amino acids. V lost 6 bases and J lost 3, with 10 bases in between. Germline V CDR1 and CDR2: MNHNY, SVGAGI (reference sequence). CDR3 sequence (DNA): TGTGCCAGCAGGGACACGGCAACAGATACGCAGTATTTT. Encoded protein: CASRDTATDTQYF.

This clone was counted between two and nine times. V gene TRBV2 combines with J gene TRBJ2-1; TRBD2 matches 13 bases. The CDR3 consists of 15 residues. Unmatched junction bases numbered 3, after V lost 4 bases and J lost 6 bases. CDR1 and CDR2 (germline): SNHLY, FYNNEI. For the CDR3, the DNA is TGTGCCAGCAGTGGCCGGACTAGCGGGAGCAATGAGCAGTTCTTC. Protein product: CASSGRTSGSNEQFF. The variable domain in full, with the rest retrieved from reference TRBV2 and TRBJ2-1, is EPEVTQTPSHQVTQMGQEVILRCVPISNHLYFYWYRQILGQKVEFLVSFYNNEISEKSEIFDDQFSVERPDGSNFTLKIRSTKLEDSAMYFCASSGRTSGSNEQFFGPGTRLTVL.

The V and J genes are TRBV15 and TRBJ2-1, with 10 bases that match TRBD2. The V segment lost 0 bases and the J segment 0 bases; nucleotides outside the gene matches: 2. The CDR3 is 17 residues long. The germline V gene has CDR1 LNHNV and CDR2 YYDKDF (reference sequence). The CDR3 here is CATSRDLAGVSYNEQFF. CDR3 bases: TGTGCCACCAGCAGAGATCTAGCGGGGGTCTCCTACAATGAGCAGTTCTTC.

The chain joins TRBV27 to TRBJ1-1; D is perhaps TRBD1 (5 bases). The CDR3 totals 15 residues. V lost 4 bases, J lost 5 bases, and 17 bases lay in between. The germline V gene encodes CDR1 MNHEY and CDR2 SMNVEV (reference sequence). CDR3 region: CASSSDWGPGTEAFF. CDR3 coding DNA: TGTGCCAGCAGTTCGGATTGGGGCCCCGGGACTGAAGCTTTCTTT.

The chain links TRBV28 to TRBJ1-5; D gene unclear. Trimming shortened V by 7 bases and J by 4 bases, and 14 bases separated the two germline ends. This CDR3 has 14 amino acids. Germline V gives CDR1 MDHEN, CDR2 SYDVKM. CDR3: CASNGGIGNQPQHF. CDR3 coding DNA: TGTGCCAGCAACGGCGGAATCGGAAATCAGCCCCAGCATTTT.

The chain recombines TRBV11-2 with TRBJ2-7, with D maybe TRBD2 (6 bases). The V and J ends lost 6 bases and 2 bases respectively, with 14 bases between them. The CDR3 has 14 residues. Germline CDR1 and CDR2: SGHAT and FQNNGV. The chain's CDR3 is CASRPGREPYEQYF. The CDR3 DNA reads as TGTGCCAGCAGGCCCGGGCGGGAACCCTACGAGCAGTACTTC. Filled out from reference TRBV11-2 and TRBJ2-7, the complete variable domain reads EAGVAQSPRYKIIEKRQSVAFWCNPISGHATLYWYQQILGQGPKLLIQFQNNGVVDDSQLPKDRFSAERLKGVDSTLKIQPAKLEDSAVYLCASRPGREPYEQYFGPGTRLTVT.

This chain connects TRBV7-6 to TRBJ2-3, with D possibly matching TRBD2 (7 bases). Germline lookup yields CDR1 SGHVS and CDR2 FNYEAQ. V lost 1 base and J 7 bases, leaving 15 bases between the germline ends. This CDR3 is 15 amino acids long. The CDR3 DNA is TGTGCCAGCAGCTTAGGGGGGGGCCGGTCCTATACGCAGTATTTT. It encodes CASSLGGGRSYTQYF.

The J gene is TRBJ1-5, the V gene TRBV19, with 9 bases fitting TRBD1. After removal of 5 bases from V and 7 bases from J, the junction contained 6 bases not matched to a gene. The CDR3 is made up of 14 amino acids. Germline CDR1 and CDR2: LNHDA and SQIVND (reference sequence). Here the CDR3 reads CASSETGGEQPQHF. In DNA form, the CDR3 reads TGTGCCAGTAGTGAGACAGGGGGAGAACAGCCCCAGCATTTT.

The chain is built from TRBV2 and TRBJ2-4, with a possible D match to TRBD1 (5 bases). This CDR3 is 15 amino acids long. CDR1 is SNHLY, CDR2 FYNNEI, per germline. V was trimmed by 11 bases and J by 0 bases, leaving 17 bases between them. The CDR3 loop reads CAGNLRAVAKNIQYF. Here the CDR3 DNA reads TGTGCCGGCAACCTCAGGGCAGTAGCCAAAAACATTCAGTACTTC.

V gene TRBV7-6 combines with J gene TRBJ1-2, with D maybe TRBD1 (6 bases). Germline CDR1 reads SGHVS; CDR2 reads FNYEAQ. The CDR3 has 14 residues. V lost 5 bases to trimming and J lost 6 bases, with 16 bases between them. DNA for the CDR3: TGTGCCAGCAGCGCCTGGGAGGGGGATCATGGCTACACCTTC. Protein product: CASSAWEGDHGYTF.

The chain carries TRBV4-1 and TRBJ1-6, with a tentative D call TRBD1 (5 bases). The V end lost 4 bases, the J end lost 8 bases, and 15 bases lay between the germline ends. Germline V CDR1 and CDR2: MGHRA, YSYEKL. This CDR3 region has 15 residues. The CDR3 loop is CASSLDSPADSPLHF. CDR3 nucleotide sequence: TGCGCCAGCAGCCTTGACAGTCCCGCGGATTCACCCCTCCACTTT.

This clone was picked up one time. Here the CDR3 reads CASSLTSGGAVGYYNEQFF. The CDR3 DNA follows: TGCGCCAGCAGCCTCACTAGCGGGGGGGCGGTCGGCTACTACAATGAGCAGTTCTTC. The chain carries TRBV10-2 and TRBJ2-1, with 13 positions matching TRBD2. Germline V gives CDR1 WSHSY, CDR2 SAAADI. V trimming: 6 bases; J trimming: 3 bases; junction bases outside the gene matches: 14. The CDR3 extends over 19 amino acids.

The rearrangement uses TRBV10-3 and TRBJ2-5, with D possibly being TRBD1 (6 bases). CDR1 is ENHRY, CDR2 SYGVKD, per germline. V gave up 6 bases and J gave up 3 bases, with 14 bases separating them. This CDR3 region has 14 residues. CDR3 in amino acids: CAISKQGREETQYF. The CDR3 bases are TGTGCCATCAGCAAACAGGGTAGGGAAGAGACCCAGTACTTC.

The gene calls are TRBV21-1 and TRBJ1-6; the table assigns TRBD1, which was not confirmed against the DNA. TRBV21-1 is labeled a pseudogene. This CDR3 comprises 16 residues. The CDR3, as DNA: TGTGCCAGCAGCAAAAAGGAAGGACAGGTTAATTCACCCCTCCACTTT. Its protein is CASSKKEGQVNSPLHF.

V is TRBV28 and J is TRBJ2-2; 12 nucleotides match TRBD1. Germline loops: CDR1 MDHEN, CDR2 SYDVKM. V lost 2 bases and J lost 4; bases outside the gene matches: 5. The length of the CDR3 is 17 residues. CDR3 residues: CASSLTLGQGATGELFF. In DNA, the CDR3 is TGTGCCAGCAGTTTAACCCTGGGACAGGGGGCCACCGGGGAGCTGTTTTTT.

This chain connects TRBV13 to TRBJ2-3; a possible D gene is TRBD2 (5 bases). This CDR3 has 15 residues. V lost 4 bases, J lost 1 base, and 12 bases lay in between. Looked up from germline, CDR1 is PRHDT and CDR2 is FYEKMQ (reference sequence). This CDR3 is CASSSRGSGTDTQYF. The CDR3, as DNA: TGTGCCAGCAGCTCCCGGGGTAGCGGCACAGATACGCAGTATTTT.

The chain carries TRBV11-1 and TRBJ2-7, with 8 bases matching TRBD2. V lost 5 bases to trimming and J lost 6 bases; unmatched junction nucleotides: 9. The CDR3 covers 14 residues. Germline V lookup: CDR1 SGHAT, CDR2 FQDESV (reference sequence). The chain's CDR3 is CASSPPGLAPEQYF. CDR3 nucleotides: TGTGCCAGCAGCCCCCCCGGACTAGCTCCCGAGCAGTACTTC. Full variable domain (outside the CDR3, taken from reference TRBV11-1 and TRBJ2-7): EAEVAQSPRYKITEKSQAVAFWCDPISGHATLYWYRQILGQGPELLVQFQDESVVDDSQLPKDRFSAERLKGVDSTLKIQPAELGDSAMYLCASSPPGLAPEQYFGPGTRLTVT.

V gene TRBV5-1 combines with J gene TRBJ2-1; 11 nucleotides line up with TRBD2. CDR3 length: 15 residues. Trimming at V came to 1 base and at J to 7 bases, leaving 4 bases not matched to a gene. Germline V gene data show CDR1 as SGHRS and CDR2 as YFSETQ. The CDR3 sequence: CASSLTSGSENEQFF. CDR3 in DNA: TGCGCCAGCAGCTTGACTAGCGGGAGTGAGAATGAGCAGTTCTTC.

V usage is TRBV19 and J usage is TRBJ1-2; D may be TRBD1 (6 bases). CDR1 LNHDA and CDR2 SQIVND come from the germline V gene (reference sequence). V lost 2 bases and J 7 bases, leaving 8 bases between the germline ends. This CDR3 comprises 12 residues. The CDR3 DNA is TGTGCCAGTAGTATAACAGGGAGTGGCTACACCTTC. As protein: CASSITGSGYTF.

As concerns this clone: The junction does not match germline at one end; this may be a read error. The chain joins TRBV28 to TRBJ2-6; 11 nucleotides line up with TRBD2. The CDR3 extends over 21 amino acids. The V gene's germline CDR1 is MDHEN and CDR2 SYDVKM. CDR3 loop: CASSSNPARSGRVSGANGLTF. The CDR3, as DNA: TGTGCCAGCAGTTCAAATCCTGCCCGTAGCGGGAGGGTCTCTGGGGCCAACGGCCTGACTTTC. The whole variable domain, remainder taken from reference TRBV28 and TRBJ2-6, is DVKVTQSSRYLVKRTGEKVFLECVQDMDHENMFWYRQDPGLGLRLIYFSYDVKMKEKGDIPEGYSVSREKKERFSLILESASTNQTSMYLCASSSNPARSGRVSGANGLTFGAGSRLTVL.

This clone was recorded only once. The V gene is TRBV28, the J gene TRBJ2-2; 9 bases are shared with TRBD1. With 9 bases clipped from V and 7 bases from J, the junction kept 9 bases outside the gene matches. The CDR3 totals 14 residues. Germline CDR1 MDHEN, CDR2 SYDVKM. CDR3 sequence: CASGWGQGHGELFF. In DNA form, the CDR3 reads TGTGCCAGTGGTTGGGGACAGGGCCACGGGGAGCTGTTTTTT.

In this sample, this clone turned up a few times. The CDR3 bases are TGTGCCAGCAGTGAAGGGACAAGTAAATTGGAGCAGTACTTC. Amino acid sequence: CASSEGTSKLEQYF. The chain combines TRBV6-1 with TRBJ2-7, with D possibly matching TRBD1 (5 bases). V was pared by 1 base and J by 7 bases, with 14 bases between. There are 14 residues in the CDR3. Looked up from germline, CDR1 is MNHNS and CDR2 is SASEGT.

The table lists this clone with a count of one. Here the CDR3 omits its conserved ending phenylalanine or tryptophan, so a read error is the likely source. In DNA form, the CDR3 reads TGTGCCAGCAGCCCGACAGGGACCGAGCAGTACCTC. It encodes CASSPTGTEQYL. This rearrangement joins TRBV6-5 to TRBJ2-7; 7 bases align to TRBD1. The germline gives CDR1 MNHEY, CDR2 SVGAGI. This CDR3 has 12 amino acids. The trim removed 6 bases at V and 6 bases at J, leaving 5 bases unmatched.